This T cell receptor beta chain was identified in a study of T cell responses to AZD1222 COVID-19 vaccine. Study observations and caveats: Baseline seropositivity characterized only a handful of AZD1222 recipients. Researchers report vaccine-associated CD4 TCRs spanning spike, with dominance at 160-218 and 743-854. Unmutated variant regions are reportedly targeted by nearly half of spike-specific TCRs.

Comment on this clone: Its antigen remains unknown.

TCRdb keeps only in-frame clones here, not all; method: immunoSEQ multiplex PCR. The repertoire holds around 100,000 clones, 80% to 90% seen once, with under 4.5% in the top ten. The sample in question was peripheral blood, obtained on day 0 of MenACWY control vaccination. The receptor comes from an adult in good health.

This chain's CDR3 is CASSRDGNDGTEAFF. As DNA, the CDR3 is TGTGCCAGTAGTAGGGACGGAAATGATGGAACTGAAGCTTTCTTT. The chain joins TRBV19 to TRBJ1-1, with D possibly TRBD1 on 5 matching bases. CDR3 length: 15 residues. V dropped 4 bases and J dropped 5 bases, with 17 bases sitting between them. Germline V CDR1 and CDR2: LNHDA, SQIVND (reference sequence).